This TCR beta chain comes out of a study of human T cells and chemical hapten exposure. Turning to the study itself: The use of 2% DPC on around 2 cm by around 2 cm of upper inner arm skin constituted sensitization. TCR yield per sample varied, mainly due to pooled library volumes. Findings of the study overall: Significantly more large CDR3 similarity clusters were formed by expanded TCRs than by controls.

The V gene's germline CDR1 is DFQATT and CDR2 SNEGSKA (reference sequence). V dropped 2 bases and J dropped 6 bases, with 20 bases sitting between them. The CDR3 contains 15 residues. TCRdb processed the RACE reads anew with MiXCR; each CDR3 protein has one entry. In the table there are about 190,000 distinct CDR3 sequences, approximately 26% of which are singletons. Specified time point: patch test 3, about 24 weeks after DPC sensitization. Treatment described: therapeutic diphenylcyclopropenone sensitization with weekly scalp DPC. Blood sampling preceded each patch test application. A remark on this clonotype: Its antigen remains unknown.

J is TRBJ2-7 and V is TRBV20-1, with D possibly TRBD2 on 6 matching bases. The specimen comprised whole blood, sampled in connection with sensitization to the hapten diphenylcyclopropenone (DPC). This clonotype originated in a woman in her thirties or forties with alopecia areata. Some clones in this sample may be carry-over from other donors' samples. This CDR3 is CSARPKRGLAAEQYF. For the CDR3, the DNA is TGCAGTGCTAGACCAAAAAGGGGACTTGCTGCCGAGCAGTACTTC.